This T cell receptor beta chain appears in the sequencing data of a study of cytomegalovirus exposure and HLA in healthy donors. Comments on this clone: Its antigen is currently unknown.

The V end was cut by 3 bases, the J end by 7 bases, with 13 bases between. The CDR3 consists of 14 residues. Germline V gene sequence: CDR1 MGHDK, CDR2 SYGVNS. General study results and limits: There were reportedly fewer N-insertions in an Asian-associated ancestry cluster than the approximately 630-donor mean, in a later analysis. Reportedly, TCR beta sequences accurately predicted HLA-A and HLA-B alleles in most subjects. Researchers counted around 150 TCR beta chains as cytomegalovirus-associated. Across donors, most TCRs were seen rarely, yet some public ones were widespread.

Primers included in the PCR were 60 Vbeta and 13 Jbeta primers. The protocol was immunoSEQ multiplex PCR, while the TCRdb copy is restricted to in-frame clones and leaves out a portion. Among 110,000 to 150,000 clones listed, about three quarters were seen once. Sequencing input: PBMCs. The rearrangement links TRBV25-1 to TRBJ1-5; tentative D call: TRBD1 (6 bases). This receptor was taken from a woman aged 25 to 39 in good health and CMV-seronegative. The CDR3 spells CASSDISGEQPQHF. The CDR3, as DNA: TGTGCCAGCAGTGACATATCAGGGGAACAGCCCCAGCATTTT.